These 16 T cell receptor beta chains came from one sample sequenced in a study of T-cell memory formation after mild COVID-19. TCRdb analysed the 5' RACE reads with MiXCR anew, one entry per CDR3 protein. The repertoire consists of approximately 300,000 distinct CDR3 sequences, with roughly a fifth occurring once and the leading ten covering around 21%. Sequencing used PBMCs or a T cell subset sorted from them (not recorded which). Every receptor here comes from a young man who had mild COVID-19 (a few samples of this study predate the infection). Cell type and time point are not known.

V usage is TRBV6-2 or TRBV6-3 and J usage is TRBJ2-5; possibly TRBD2 for D (6 bases). V lost 4 bases and J 2 bases, leaving 17 bases between the germline ends. Germline CDR1 and CDR2: MNHEY and SVGEGT. This CDR3 comprises 16 residues. The DNA for the CDR3 is TGTGCCAGCAGTTTCCTAGCTGGACGGGGGCAAGAGACCCAGTACTTC. Amino acids: CASSFLAGRGQETQYF.

A few counts support this clonotype. J is TRBJ1-4 and V is TRBV6-5; 7 nucleotides align to TRBD1. CDR1 is MNHEY and CDR2 is SVGAGI in the germline V gene. The CDR3 sequence is 15 residues long. J gave up 3 bases and V 5 bases, and 6 bases lay outside the gene matches. DNA of the CDR3: TGTGCCAGCAGTCCCAGGACAGGATCTAATGAAAAACTGTTTTTT. Protein product: CASSPRTGSNEKLFF.

This chain connects TRBV27 to TRBJ1-1; D is uncertain. Germline CDR1 MNHEY, CDR2 SMNVEV (reference sequence). Trimming shortened V by 3 bases and J by 2 bases, and 19 bases separated the two germline ends. The CDR3 totals 17 residues. The CDR3 protein is CASSFSGRMGANTEAFF. The CDR3 DNA follows: TGTGCCAGCAGTTTTTCCGGGCGTATGGGCGCAAACACTGAAGCTTTCTTT.

This clonotype was recorded many times. The rearrangement joins TRBV18 to TRBJ2-5; the D call may be TRBD1 or TRBD2 (5 bases each). Germline assignment: CDR1 KGHSH and CDR2 LQKENI. The V and J ends lost 6 bases and 4 bases respectively, with 18 bases between them. The CDR3 spans 15 residues. DNA of the CDR3: TGTGCCAGCTCCCTACGAGGGGTGGCAAGAGAGACCCAGTACTTC. It is translated as CASSLRGVARETQYF.

Regarding this clonotype: One base away lies a much larger clone, so this may be a sequencing read error. The rearrangement links TRBV7-8 to TRBJ2-7; no firm D call. Germline-derived CDR1 and CDR2 are SGHVS and FQNEAQ. The CDR3 loop spans 13 amino acids. Trimming took 2 bases from V and 0 from J, leaving 5 bases between them. Here the CDR3 reads CASSLQSSYEQYV. The CDR3 region has the DNA TGTGCCAGCAGCTTACAGAGCTCCTACGAGCAGTACGTC.

This clonotype was observed at least ten times. V gene TRBV11-2 combines with J gene TRBJ2-2, with D unclear. The germline V gene encodes CDR1 SGHAT and CDR2 FQNNGV. V was pared by 4 bases and J by 4 bases, with 7 bases between. The CDR3 is 13 amino acids. The CDR3 loop reads CASSSVFTGELFF. The CDR3 DNA follows: TGTGCCAGCAGCTCAGTTTTCACCGGGGAGCTGTTTTTT. The whole variable domain, filled in from reference TRBV11-2 and TRBJ2-2, reads EAGVAQSPRYKIIEKRQSVAFWCNPISGHATLYWYQQILGQGPKLLIQFQNNGVVDDSQLPKDRFSAERLKGVDSTLKIQPAKLEDSAVYLCASSSVFTGELFFGEGSRLTVL.

This clonotype was seen a handful of times. V and J are TRBV7-9 and TRBJ1-1, with 8 bases identical to TRBD1. V lost 5 bases, J lost 8 bases, and 4 bases stayed unmatched. Germline V lookup: CDR1 SEHNR, CDR2 FQNEAQ (reference sequence). This CDR3 region has 12 residues. CDR3 protein: CASSRGQAEAFF. The CDR3 nucleotides read TGTGCCAGCAGCCGGGGACAGGCAGAAGCTTTCTTT.

There are a few counts of this clonotype. The chain uses TRBV5-5 and TRBJ1-6, with D tentatively TRBD1 (6 bases). Germline CDR1 and CDR2: SGHKS and YYEKEE (reference sequence). Trimming removed 4 bases from V and 8 bases from J, with 16 bases in between. CDR3 length: 15 amino acids. The CDR3 DNA reads TGTGCCAGCAGCCCCTCAGGGGATACGGATTCACCCCTCCACTTT. Translated, it gives CASSPSGDTDSPLHF.

Only a few counts were recorded for this clonotype. This chain joins TRBV10-2 and TRBJ2-5; 11 nucleotides line up with TRBD2. Trimming removed 7 bases from V and 4 bases from J; junction bases left unmatched: 8. Germline values: CDR1 WSHSY, CDR2 SAAADI. The CDR3 spans 15 residues. CDR3 DNA sequence: TGCGCCAGCAAGGCTAGCGGGGGGATGGCAGAGACCCAGTACTTC. It encodes CASKASGGMAETQYF.

The CDR3 DNA reads as TGTGCCAGTACCCCGGGGCAGCCCCAGCATTTT. It encodes CASTPGQPQHF. This chain links TRBV19 with TRBJ1-5; no clear D. Germline-derived CDR1 and CDR2 are LNHDA and SQIVND (reference sequence). The CDR3 runs 11 residues. Trimming removed 7 bases at V and 7 bases at J, with 8 bases between.

V and J are TRBV28 and TRBJ1-1; D ambiguous. The CDR3 length is 16 residues. Trimming left V 5 bases short and J 1 base short, with 17 bases between. CDR1 MDHEN and CDR2 SYDVKM come from the germline V gene. CDR3 sequence (DNA): TGTGCCAGCAGTCCAAGGATCTATCGGGGGAACACTGAAGCTTTCTTT. It codes for CASSPRIYRGNTEAFF.

The chain joins TRBV7-2 to TRBJ2-1; 7 bases are shared with TRBD2. V gave up 3 bases and J gave up 0 bases; unmatched junction bases: 8. This CDR3 is built from 17 residues. CDR1 is SGHTA and CDR2 is FQGNSA in the germline V gene. The CDR3 region has the DNA TGTGCCAGCAGCTTCCCCTTCGGCGGGGGCTCCTACAATGAGCAGTTCTTC. Translation: CASSFPFGGGSYNEQFF.

The V and J genes are TRBV10-2 and TRBJ2-5; the D is unclear. The CDR3 consists of 13 residues. Trimming took 6 bases from V and 4 from J, leaving 12 bases between them. The germline gives CDR1 WSHSY, CDR2 SAAADI. This chain's CDR3 is CASRRSVRETQYF. In DNA, the CDR3 is TGCGCCAGCAGGCGGAGTGTGCGAGAGACCCAGTACTTC.

V gene TRBV7-2 combines with J gene TRBJ2-7, with D perhaps matching TRBD1 or TRBD2 (6 bases each). Germline CDR1 and CDR2: SGHTA and FQGNSA. The ends were cut back, 1 base at V and 4 bases at J, with 14 bases in the middle. The CDR3 is 15 residues long. In nucleotides, the CDR3 is TGTGCCAGCAGCTTAGATAGGGGGGCGCGTTACGAGCAGTACTTC. The encoded protein is CASSLDRGARYEQYF.

This clonotype was detected only a few times. V usage is TRBV11-2 and J usage is TRBJ2-5, with D possibly being TRBD2 (6 bases). Germline CDR1 reads SGHAT; CDR2 reads FQNNGV. The CDR3 extends over 15 amino acids. Trimming shortened V by 4 bases and J by 7 bases, and 19 bases separated the two germline ends. CDR3 in amino acids: CASSSGVDPPGTQYF. The CDR3 coding sequence is TGTGCCAGCAGCTCGGGGGTTGACCCTCCTGGGACCCAGTACTTC.

The V gene is TRBV5-1, the J gene TRBJ2-3, with D maybe TRBD1 (5 bases). The CDR3 is 14 amino acids. Germline values: CDR1 SGHRS, CDR2 YFSETQ. Trimming cost V 3 bases and J 4 bases, with 12 bases left between them. Here the CDR3 reads CASSSQGNADTQYF. CDR3 bases: TGCGCCAGCAGCTCCCAGGGAAACGCAGATACGCAGTATTTT.